This TCR beta chain was retrieved from a study of blood T cell repertoires in COVID-19. Across the study: Samples taken during acute and convalescent COVID-19 were collected in the United States, Italy and Spain. T cells, B-cell-depleted T cells, or PBMCs provided the cDNA or gDNA that served as material.

The CDR3 spans 13 residues. The V gene lost 4 bases and the J gene lost 3 bases, with 8 bases spanning the gap. CDR1 is LGHNA and CDR2 is YSLEER in the germline V gene. Those enrolled in Seattle joined during active infection and were followed longitudinally afterward. Per the original methods: Nucleated cell counts were estimated from reference gene primer amplification. Method: immunoSEQ multiplex PCR; TCRdb's copy keeps in-frame clones and lacks some. V and J calls and clone size are as listed in that table; D and trimming were resolved from the DNA. The table lists 270,000 or so clones, around 87% of them singletons.

V gene TRBV4-3 combines with J gene TRBJ2-3; D remains unclear. Sequencing was performed on peripheral blood. The sequence was obtained from a woman aged 55-70 years with COVID-19, enrolled during active disease. The CDR3 region is CASSLQPTDTQYF. The CDR3 DNA reads as TGCGCCAGCAGCCTACAACCTACAGATACGCAGTATTTT.